This T cell receptor beta chain comes out of a study of molecular identifiers for immune sequencing clone quantification. Input for naive CD8 libraries was about 17,000 to 1,100,000 sorted cells; the RNA fraction used was 10%, 30% or 50%. Using a CD8+CD4-CCR7+CD45RA+ phenotype, naive CD8 T cells were sorted. The length of the CDR3 is 12 residues. Germline V lookup: CDR1 SGHDT, CDR2 YYEEEE. The V end was cut by 4 bases, the J end by 6 bases, with 11 bases between. TCRdb redid the calling of the PCR reads with MiXCR, one entry per CDR3 protein. The data contain approximately 320,000 distinct CDR3 sequences, 24% of them singletons. This clonotype was picked up a small number of times. Its antigen is not known. Findings and caveats of the study: Jurkat TCR RNA spiked in from one cell (amid 950,000 to 1,000,000 naive cells) was reportedly detectable. Shared barcodes on identical TCR molecules could underestimate the sizes of highly expanded clones.

This TCR came from a human donor in good health. Some libraries in this study had Jurkat cell RNA spiked in. The V call is TRBV5-6, the J call TRBJ2-7, with D unresolved. The sequenced material came from naive CD8+ T cells from blood, with Jurkat cell RNA spiked in. As for subset: FACS-sorted CD8+CD4-CCR7+CD45RA+ naive T cells. The CDR3 region has the DNA TGTGCCAGCAGCCTCGGAGCTTCCGAGCAGTACTTC. It translates to CASSLGASEQYF. Together with reference TRBV5-6 and TRBJ2-7, the CDR3 gives the full variable domain: DAGVTQSPTHLIKTRGQQVTLRCSPKSGHDTVSWYQQALGQGPQFIFQYYEEEERQRGNFPDRFSGHQFPNYSSELNVNALLLGDSALYLCASSLGASEQYFGPGTRLTVT.